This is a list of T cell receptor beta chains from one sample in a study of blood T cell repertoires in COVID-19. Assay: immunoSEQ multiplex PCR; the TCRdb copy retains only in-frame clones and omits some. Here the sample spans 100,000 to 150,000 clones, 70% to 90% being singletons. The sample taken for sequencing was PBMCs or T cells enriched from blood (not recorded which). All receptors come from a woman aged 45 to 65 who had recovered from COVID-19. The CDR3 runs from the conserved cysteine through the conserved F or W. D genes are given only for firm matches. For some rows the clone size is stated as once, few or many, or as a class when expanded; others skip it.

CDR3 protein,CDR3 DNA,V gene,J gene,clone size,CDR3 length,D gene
CASSLGRASGGEQFF,TGTGCCAGCAGCTTAGGTCGGGCTAGCGGAGGTGAGCAGTTCTTC,TRBV7-2,TRBJ2-1,-,15,TRBD2
CASTSLAGNTGELFF,TGTGCCAGCACATCACTAGCGGGGAACACCGGGGAGCTGTTTTTT,TRBV7-9,TRBJ2-2,-,15,TRBD2
CSVGDRWDQPQHF,TGCAGCGTGGGTGACAGGTGGGATCAGCCCCAGCATTTT,TRBV29-1,TRBJ1-5,-,13,-
CASSSHTGTGRKNYGYTF,TGTGCCAGCAGCTCCCATACCGGGACAGGGAGGAAAAACTATGGCTACACCTTC,TRBV11-2,TRBJ1-2,-,18,TRBD1
CASSLGGQGNSPLHF,TGTGCCAGCAGCCTGGGGGGACAGGGCAATTCACCCCTCCACTTT,TRBV27,TRBJ1-6,-,15,TRBD1
CASSLGQGTYNEQFF,TGCGCCAGCAGCTTGGGGCAGGGAACCTACAATGAGCAGTTCTTC,TRBV5-1,TRBJ2-1,-,15,-
CASSADNYEQYF,TGTGCCAGCAGTGCGGACAACTACGAGCAGTACTTC,TRBV12-3/TRBV12-4,TRBJ2-7,-,12,-
CASSSTPKLQGTEAFF,TGTGCCAGCAGCTCAACCCCCAAATTACAGGGAACTGAAGCTTTCTTT,TRBV7-9,TRBJ1-1,-,16,-
CASSLPGQLGYNEQFF,TGTGCCAGCAGCCTCCCGGGACAGCTGGGCTACAATGAGCAGTTCTTC,TRBV7-2,TRBJ2-1,-,16,TRBD1
CASSKRTGNSNQPQHF,TGTGCCAGCAGCAAGAGGACAGGGAATAGCAATCAGCCCCAGCATTTT,TRBV5-8,TRBJ1-5,-,16,TRBD1
CASNTGGSSYEQYF,TGCGCCAGCAACACAGGGGGCAGCTCCTACGAGCAGTACTTC,TRBV5-1,TRBJ2-7,-,14,TRBD1
CASIGAGTLAGGYTF,TGTGCCAGTATTGGGGCCGGGACCCTCGCGGGGGGCTACACCTTC,TRBV19,TRBJ1-2,-,15,-
CASRTSGTEAFF,TGTGCCAGTAGAACGTCGGGCACTGAAGCTTTCTTT,TRBV19,TRBJ1-1,few,12,-
CASSERSGGDYEQYF,TGCGCCAGCAGTGAGCGGAGCGGGGGGGACTACGAGCAGTACTTC,TRBV10-2,TRBJ2-7,-,15,TRBD2
CASSQGQLNTEAFF,TGTGCCAGCAGTCAAGGACAGCTGAACACTGAAGCTTTCTTT,TRBV5-4,TRBJ1-1,-,14,-